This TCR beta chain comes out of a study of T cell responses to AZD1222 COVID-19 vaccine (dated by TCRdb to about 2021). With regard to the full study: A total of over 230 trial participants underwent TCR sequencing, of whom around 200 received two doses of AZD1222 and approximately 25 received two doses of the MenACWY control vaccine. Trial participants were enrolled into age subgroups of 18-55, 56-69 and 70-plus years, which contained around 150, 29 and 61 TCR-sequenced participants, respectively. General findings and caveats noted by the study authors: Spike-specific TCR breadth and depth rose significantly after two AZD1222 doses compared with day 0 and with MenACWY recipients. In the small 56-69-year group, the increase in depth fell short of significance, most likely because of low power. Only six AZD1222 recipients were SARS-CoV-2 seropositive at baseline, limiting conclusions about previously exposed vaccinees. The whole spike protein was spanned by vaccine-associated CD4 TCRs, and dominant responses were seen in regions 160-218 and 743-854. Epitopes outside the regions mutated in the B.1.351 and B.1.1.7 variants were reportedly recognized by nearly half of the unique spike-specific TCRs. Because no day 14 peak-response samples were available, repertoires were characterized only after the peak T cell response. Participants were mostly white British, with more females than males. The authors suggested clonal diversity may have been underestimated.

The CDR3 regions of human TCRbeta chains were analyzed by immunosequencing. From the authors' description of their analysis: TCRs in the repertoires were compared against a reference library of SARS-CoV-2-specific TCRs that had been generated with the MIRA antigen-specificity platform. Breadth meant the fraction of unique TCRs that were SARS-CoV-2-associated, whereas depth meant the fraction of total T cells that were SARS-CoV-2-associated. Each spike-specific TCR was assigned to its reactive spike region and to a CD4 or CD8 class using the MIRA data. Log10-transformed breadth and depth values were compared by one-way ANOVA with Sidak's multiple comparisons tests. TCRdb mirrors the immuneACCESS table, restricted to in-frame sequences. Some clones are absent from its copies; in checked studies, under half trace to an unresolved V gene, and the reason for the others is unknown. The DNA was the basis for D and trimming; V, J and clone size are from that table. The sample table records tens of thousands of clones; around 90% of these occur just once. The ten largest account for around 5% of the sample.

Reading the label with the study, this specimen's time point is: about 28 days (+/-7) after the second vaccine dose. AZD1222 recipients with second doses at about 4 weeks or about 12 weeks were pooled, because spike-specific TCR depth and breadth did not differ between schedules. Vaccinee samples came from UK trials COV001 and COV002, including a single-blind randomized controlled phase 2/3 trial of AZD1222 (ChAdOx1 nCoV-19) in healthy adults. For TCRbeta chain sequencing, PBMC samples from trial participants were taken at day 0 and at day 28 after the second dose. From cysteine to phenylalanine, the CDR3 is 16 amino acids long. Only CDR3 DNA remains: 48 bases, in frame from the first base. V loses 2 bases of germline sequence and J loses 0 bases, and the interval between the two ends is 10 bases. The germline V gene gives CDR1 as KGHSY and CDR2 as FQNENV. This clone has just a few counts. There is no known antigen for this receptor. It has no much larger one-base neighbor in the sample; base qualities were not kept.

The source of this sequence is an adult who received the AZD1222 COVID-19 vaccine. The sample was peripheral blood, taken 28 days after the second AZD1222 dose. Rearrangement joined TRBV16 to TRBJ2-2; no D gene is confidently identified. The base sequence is TGTGCCAGCAGCCAAGTCGCAGTCGCGAACACCGGGGAGCTGTTTTTT. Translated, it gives CASSQVAVANTGELFF.